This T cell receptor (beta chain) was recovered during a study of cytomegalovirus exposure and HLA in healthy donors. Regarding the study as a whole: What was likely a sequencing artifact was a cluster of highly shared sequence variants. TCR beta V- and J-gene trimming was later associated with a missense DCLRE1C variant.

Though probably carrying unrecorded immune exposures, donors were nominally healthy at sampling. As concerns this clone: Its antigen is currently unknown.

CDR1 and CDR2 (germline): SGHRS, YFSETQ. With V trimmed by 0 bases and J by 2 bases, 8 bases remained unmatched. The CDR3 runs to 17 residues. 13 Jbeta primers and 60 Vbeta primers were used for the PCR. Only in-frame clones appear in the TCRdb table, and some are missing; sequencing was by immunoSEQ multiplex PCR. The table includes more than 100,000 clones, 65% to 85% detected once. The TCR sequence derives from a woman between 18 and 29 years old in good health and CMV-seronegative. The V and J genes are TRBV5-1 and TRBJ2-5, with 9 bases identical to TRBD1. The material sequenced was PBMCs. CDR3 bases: TGCGCCAGCAGCTTGGGGGACAGGGAAGGGGATCAAGAGACCCAGTACTTC. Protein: CASSLGDREGDQETQYF.